This TCR beta chain was recorded in a study of CXCR3-negative and CXCR3-positive naive CD8 T cells. Findings of the study overall: Naive cells with CXCR3 showed TRB CDR3s that were more hydrophobic than those in CXCR3-negative naive cells. In naive cells, CXCR3-negative and CXCR3-positive subsets had similar TRBV-TRBJ usage; memory cells differed. Surface CD5 matched across naive subsets, and TRB CDR3 properties served to infer TCR strength. Comparably high diversity marked both naive subsets, whereas memory CD8+ cells had much lower diversity.

The TRB cDNA libraries were prepared by 5' RACE with UMI labels. Reprocessing the 5' RACE reads, TCRdb reports a single entry for every CDR3 protein and omits DNA. Its table lists about 130,000 distinct CDR3 sequences. Germline V CDR1 and CDR2: SGHRS, YFSETQ. The CDR3 totals 14 residues. Comments on this clonotype: The target antigen is unknown.

What was sequenced was naive CXCR3+ CD8+ T cells from blood. Subset meaning: CD45RO-CCR7+CD27+CD95- naive CD8+ T cells expressing CXCR3 (TNR3+). This receptor was taken from a human donor in good health. Some clones in this sample may be carry-over from other donors' samples. The chain couples TRBV5-1 to TRBJ2-1; TCRdb outputs TRBD2, but without DNA this stays unchecked. CDR3 sequence reads: CASGTRGISNEQFF.